The 11 T cell receptor beta chains listed next were all sequenced from one sample in a study of memory CD4+ T cells and cytomegalovirus serostatus. Single viable CD3+CD4+CD8-CD45RO+ cells were sorted as the memory CD4+ T cells. Repertoires were generated with immunoSEQ multiplex PCR, while TCRdb's copy carries only in-frame clones and drops some. The sample includes 40,000 to 55,000 clones, 75% to 85% of them seen just once. The sample consisted of memory CD4+ T cells from blood. The source of these receptors is an adult in good health and CMV-seronegative.

There are many counts of this clone. This chain connects TRBV7-2 to TRBJ2-7, with TRBD2 matching 10 bases. Germline assignment: CDR1 SGHTA and CDR2 FQGNSA. V was clipped by 4 bases and J by 9 bases; unmatched bases: 9. CDR3 length: 14 amino acids. The CDR3 sequence: CASSSTSGTSGQYF. For the CDR3, the DNA is TGTGCCAGCAGCTCCACTAGCGGGACCTCCGGGCAGTACTTC.

V and J are TRBV30 and TRBJ2-7; possible D gene TRBD1, 6 bases. From germline, CDR1 is GTSNPN and CDR2 SVGIG (reference sequence). The CDR3 totals 14 residues. The germline V and J ends were trimmed by 2 bases and 7 bases, with 18 bases remaining between them. The CDR3 loop reads CAWSRGTPRGEQYF. The CDR3, as DNA: TGTGCCTGGAGTAGAGGGACACCTCGAGGGGAGCAGTACTTC.

Only a few counts were recorded for this clone. V and J are TRBV18 and TRBJ2-7, with 8 bases matching TRBD1. Unmatched junction bases numbered 6, after V lost 4 bases and J lost 1 base. Germline values: CDR1 KGHSH, CDR2 LQKENI. This CDR3 comprises 15 residues. Written as DNA, the CDR3 is TGTGCCAGCTCACTGGGACAGGTGGGTTCCTACGAGCAGTACTTC. It yields the protein CASSLGQVGSYEQYF. Together with reference TRBV18 and TRBJ2-7, the CDR3 gives the full variable domain: NAGVMQNPRHLVRRRGQEARLRCSPMKGHSHVYWYRQLPEEGLKFMVYLQKENIIDESGMPKERFSAEFPKEGPSILRIQQVVRGDSAAYFCASSLGQVGSYEQYFGPGTRLTVT.

The chain joins TRBV20-1 to TRBJ2-1, with D uncertain. Germline CDR1 and CDR2: DFQATT and SNEGSKA (reference sequence). Trimming stripped 6 bases from V and 4 bases from J, with 7 bases between. The CDR3 totals 11 residues. This CDR3 reads CSAPEYNEQFF. The CDR3 DNA sequence: TGCAGTGCCCCGGAGTACAATGAGCAGTTCTTC.

J is TRBJ1-4 and V is TRBV19; no definite D call. The CDR3 has 17 amino acids. V was shortened by 7 bases and J by 0 bases, with 18 bases between the two germline ends. Per germline, CDR1 LNHDA and CDR2 SQIVND (reference sequence). CDR3 loop: CASMGLGYAATNEKLFF. As DNA, the CDR3 is TGTGCCAGTATGGGCCTAGGTTATGCCGCAACTAATGAAAAACTGTTTTTT.

The J gene is TRBJ2-4, the V gene TRBV11-2, with D possibly TRBD2 on 5 matching bases. Germline lookup yields CDR1 SGHAT and CDR2 FQNNGV. V was trimmed by 4 bases and J by 6 bases, leaving 19 bases between them. CDR3 length equals 16 residues. CDR3 nucleotides: TGTGCCAGCAGCTCCCTACGCCGGGAAGGAGGAAACATTCAGTACTTC. Amino acids: CASSSLRREGGNIQYF.

V gene TRBV28 combines with J gene TRBJ2-4, with 11 nucleotides matching TRBD2. The V gene's germline CDR1 is MDHEN and CDR2 SYDVKM. CDR3 length equals 17 residues. After removal of 5 bases from V and 3 bases from J, the junction contained 9 bases not matched to a gene. The CDR3 region is CASSPPLAGGSKNIQYF. CDR3 DNA: TGTGCCAGCAGTCCGCCTCTAGCGGGAGGAAGCAAAAACATTCAGTACTTC.

This clone appeared a few times. The V and J genes are TRBV6-6 and TRBJ2-7, with 12 bases aligning to TRBD1. The CDR3 loop spans 16 amino acids. Germline values: CDR1 MNHNY, CDR2 SVGAGI (reference sequence). J gave up 6 bases and V 6 bases, and 12 bases lay outside the gene matches. The CDR3 region is CASSRPEGQGAGEQYF. CDR3 DNA sequence: TGTGCCAGCAGCCGTCCAGAGGGACAGGGGGCAGGCGAGCAGTACTTC.

As concerns this clone: The sample contains more than one DNA sequence encoding this CDR3. The chain employs TRBV7-9 and TRBJ2-7; 13 bases fit TRBD2. Germline V gene lookup returns CDR1 SEHNR and CDR2 FQNEAQ (reference sequence). With 5 bases clipped from V and 3 bases from J, the junction kept 4 bases outside the gene matches. This CDR3 has 15 amino acids. CDR3 coding DNA: TGTGCCAGCAGCCCAGGACTAGCGGGAGTCTACGAGCAGTACTTC. Protein product: CASSPGLAGVYEQYF.

J is TRBJ2-2 and V is TRBV2, with a weak D call TRBD2 (6 bases). CDR1 SNHLY and CDR2 FYNNEI come from the germline V gene. The length of the CDR3 is 15 residues. Trimming took off 6 bases at V and 5 bases at J, with 16 bases between the two ends. Here the CDR3 reads CASRAQRETTGELFF. In nucleotides, the CDR3 is TGTGCCAGCAGAGCGCAACGGGAGACAACCGGGGAGCTGTTTTTT.

V usage is TRBV6-1 and J usage is TRBJ2-3; 8 bases are a match to TRBD1. This CDR3 comprises 20 residues. The V gene's germline CDR1 is MNHNS and CDR2 SASEGT. Trimming at V came to 3 bases and at J to 6 bases, leaving 23 bases not matched to a gene. The CDR3 loop reads CASSEIGQGSQRRNPDTQYF. DNA for the CDR3: TGTGCCAGCAGTGAGATAGGACAGGGTTCGCAACGCAGGAACCCCGATACGCAGTATTTT.